A selection of T cell receptor beta chains follows, all from one sample in a study of identical twins. TCRdb fed the 5' RACE reads into MiXCR, producing one record per CDR3 protein. The sample records 500,000 to 550,000 distinct CDR3 sequences, 20% to 25% being singletons. These data were also reused for a study on yellow fever vaccine responses in identical twins.

Sample: CD4+ T cells sorted from blood. These receptor sequences come from a woman aged 18-29 years in good health. Both conserved end residues are trimmed from each CDR3. Size is omitted from some rows. Given values are once, few, many or a class for expanded clones.

V gene: TRBV5-1
J gene: TRBJ2-1
clone size: .
CDR3 protein: ASSLVVTSGYNEQF

V gene: TRBV20-1
J gene: TRBJ1-5
clone size: few
CDR3 protein: SARAREGSSQPQH

V gene: TRBV28
J gene: TRBJ2-1
clone size: few
CDR3 protein: ASSLWRDYNEQF

V gene: TRBV5-1
J gene: TRBJ2-1
clone size: few
CDR3 protein: ASTSGGADNEQF

V gene: TRBV5-1
J gene: TRBJ2-5
clone size: few
CDR3 protein: ASSSMTSGGETQY

V gene: TRBV6-1
J gene: TRBJ2-1
clone size: .
CDR3 protein: ASSAPTSRATYNEQF

V gene: TRBV18
J gene: TRBJ2-1
clone size: .
CDR3 protein: ASSPPGLAGIWQF

V gene: TRBV5-1
J gene: TRBJ2-7
clone size: .
CDR3 protein: ASSLGQEGVQY

V gene: TRBV2
J gene: TRBJ2-3
clone size: .
CDR3 protein: AGTNVGREDTQY

V gene: TRBV6-1
J gene: TRBJ1-5
clone size: few
CDR3 protein: ASSGPPGSQPQH

V gene: TRBV11-1
J gene: TRBJ2-6
clone size: .
CDR3 protein: ASSFGRGTPGANVLT

V gene: TRBV4-1
J gene: TRBJ1-1
clone size: .
CDR3 protein: ASSRRAGEAF

V gene: TRBV7-9
J gene: TRBJ2-4
clone size: .
CDR3 protein: ASSTGQGKNIQY

V gene: TRBV5-6
J gene: TRBJ2-2
clone size: many
CDR3 protein: ASSLWGTGELF

V gene: TRBV29-1
J gene: TRBJ1-5
clone size: .
CDR3 protein: SVGGQGDQPQH

V gene: TRBV3-1
J gene: TRBJ2-7
clone size: .
CDR3 protein: ASSLATSGLYEQY

V gene: TRBV15
J gene: TRBJ2-5
clone size: .
CDR3 protein: ATSRDQGGAVETQY

V gene: TRBV5-1
J gene: TRBJ2-6
clone size: few
CDR3 protein: ASSFRSVDSGANVLT

V gene: TRBV2
J gene: TRBJ2-4
clone size: .
CDR3 protein: ASSELAALNIQY

V gene: TRBV6-1
J gene: TRBJ2-6
clone size: .
CDR3 protein: ASSALWTGANVLT

V gene: TRBV28
J gene: TRBJ2-1
clone size: few
CDR3 protein: ASTMGGPPYNEQF

V gene: TRBV27
J gene: TRBJ2-5
clone size: .
CDR3 protein: ASNSVSAGGTRETQY

V gene: TRBV5-1
J gene: TRBJ2-7
clone size: .
CDR3 protein: ASSGGLAGVEQY

V gene: TRBV5-6
J gene: TRBJ1-5
clone size: many
CDR3 protein: ASSIYDRGLNQPQH

V gene: TRBV9
J gene: TRBJ1-2
clone size: few
CDR3 protein: ASSLLQGTFNYGYT

V gene: TRBV20-1
J gene: TRBJ1-2
clone size: .
CDR3 protein: SARVLTGVSGYT

V gene: TRBV27
J gene: TRBJ1-1
clone size: .
CDR3 protein: ASSLNGWVNTEAF

V gene: TRBV20-1
J gene: TRBJ2-1
clone size: few
CDR3 protein: SARPGSRYNEQF

V gene: TRBV11-3
J gene: TRBJ1-2
clone size: .
CDR3 protein: ASSPEPPGQKDGYT

V gene: TRBV5-7
J gene: TRBJ1-2
clone size: few
CDR3 protein: ASIPPGQGVGGYT

V gene: TRBV27
J gene: TRBJ2-1
clone size: .
CDR3 protein: ASSLSIAGPNNEQF

V gene: TRBV7-8
J gene: TRBJ2-5
clone size: few
CDR3 protein: ASSLWGQGKKKETQY

V gene: TRBV7-9
J gene: TRBJ2-2
clone size: few
CDR3 protein: ASRISGSTGELF

V gene: TRBV11-2
J gene: TRBJ2-3
clone size: .
CDR3 protein: ASSYLARGLAGSDTQY

V gene: TRBV25-1
J gene: TRBJ2-6
clone size: few
CDR3 protein: ASQPPRAPSGANVLT

V gene: TRBV3-1
J gene: TRBJ2-5
clone size: few
CDR3 protein: ASSLTSGGALGETQY

V gene: TRBV10-3
J gene: TRBJ2-2
clone size: .
CDR3 protein: AIRPQGGTGELF

V gene: TRBV7-8
J gene: TRBJ2-1
clone size: .
CDR3 protein: ASSLLGTSGGMEQF

V gene: TRBV6-5
J gene: TRBJ2-7
clone size: .
CDR3 protein: ASSYSSSYYEQY

V gene: TRBV12-3/TRBV12-4
J gene: TRBJ2-7
clone size: .
CDR3 protein: ASAMGGRSYEQY

V gene: TRBV6-5
J gene: TRBJ2-7
clone size: .
CDR3 protein: ASSSSGEYEQY

V gene: TRBV7-2
J gene: TRBJ2-7
clone size: few
CDR3 protein: ASNPLASYEQY

V gene: TRBV20-1
J gene: TRBJ2-1
clone size: .
CDR3 protein: SAPLPGLNNEQF

V gene: TRBV12-3/TRBV12-4
J gene: TRBJ2-5
clone size: few
CDR3 protein: ASAKQEGETQY

V gene: TRBV2
J gene: TRBJ2-1
clone size: few
CDR3 protein: ASSTRTSGSPNEQF

V gene: TRBV6-1
J gene: TRBJ1-5
clone size: few
CDR3 protein: ATRDRAYSNQPQH

V gene: TRBV12-3/TRBV12-4
J gene: TRBJ2-1
clone size: .
CDR3 protein: ASTPLGLAGMGEQF

V gene: TRBV3-1
J gene: TRBJ2-1
clone size: .
CDR3 protein: ASSQRLTAYHNEQF

V gene: TRBV12-3/TRBV12-4
J gene: TRBJ1-1
clone size: few
CDR3 protein: ASSSARSAF

V gene: TRBV5-1
J gene: TRBJ1-1
clone size: .
CDR3 protein: ASSLGRTSGTEAF

V gene: TRBV12-3/TRBV12-4
J gene: TRBJ2-2
clone size: few
CDR3 protein: ASSQGGRGHTGELF

V gene: TRBV29-1
J gene: TRBJ1-2
clone size: medium-sized
CDR3 protein: SVPIGQSNYGYT

V gene: TRBV7-2
J gene: TRBJ1-1
clone size: .
CDR3 protein: ASSRRDRTEAF

V gene: TRBV29-1
J gene: TRBJ2-7
clone size: many
CDR3 protein: SVAAGSSYEQY

V gene: TRBV5-1
J gene: TRBJ1-2
clone size: .
CDR3 protein: ASSFWAGDYGYT